The rows below give T cell receptor beta chains drawn from one sample of a study of glioma-infiltrating T cells after dendritic cell vaccination. Measured with immunoSEQ multiplex PCR; TCRdb has only the in-frame clones, and not every one. The repertoire holds more than 85,000 clones, with roughly 89% as singletons. The source material was blood, sampled after dendritic cell vaccination. The receptors here all came from a human donor with glioblastoma. Both conserved end residues are part of each CDR3. Fields, in order: J gene, V gene, clone size, D gene, CDR3 protein, CDR3 DNA. The D gene is left open where the match is weak. Clone size is stated in some rows and not others, as once, few, many or a class when expanded.

TRBJ2-1,TRBV11-1,NA,NA,CASSLARRDEQFF,TGTGCCAGCAGCTTAGCGCGTCGCGATGAGCAGTTCTTC
TRBJ2-7,TRBV6-6,NA,NA,CASSPGSEEQYF,TGTGCCAGCAGCCCGGGATCTGAAGAGCAGTACTTC
TRBJ2-3,TRBV19,NA,TRBD1,CASSSPRDRDRDTQYF,TGTGCCAGTAGTTCCCCAAGGGACAGGGACCGGGATACGCAGTATTTT
TRBJ2-5,TRBV27,NA,TRBD2,CASSFAGGPDQETQYF,TGTGCCAGCAGTTTTGCGGGAGGGCCAGATCAAGAGACCCAGTACTTC
TRBJ1-5,TRBV2,NA,TRBD1,CASSGDRDQPQHF,TGTGCCAGCAGCGGGGACAGAGATCAGCCCCAGCATTTT
TRBJ2-7,TRBV5-4,NA,TRBD1,CASSSKKGQGETYEQYF,TGTGCCAGCAGCAGCAAAAAGGGACAGGGGGAGACCTACGAGCAGTACTTC
TRBJ1-1,TRBV9,NA,NA,CASSDPRAGDTEAFF,TGTGCCAGCAGCGACCCAAGGGCAGGGGACACTGAAGCTTTCTTT
TRBJ2-3,TRBV21-1,NA,NA,CASGESGGISTDTQYF,TGTGCCAGCGGAGAGTCCGGTGGAATATCGACAGATACGCAGTATTTT
TRBJ1-2,TRBV10-3,NA,NA,CAITRGREYGYTF,TGTGCCATCACCCGAGGCAGGGAATATGGCTACACCTTC
TRBJ1-4,TRBV5-1,NA,TRBD1,CASSFGQGGGEKLFF,TGCGCCAGCAGCTTTGGACAGGGAGGAGGAGAAAAACTGTTTTTT
TRBJ2-7,TRBV30,once,NA,CAWTRGGLVSYEQYF,TGTGCCTGGACCAGGGGAGGGCTCGTCTCCTACGAGCAGTACTTC
TRBJ2-5,TRBV18,NA,NA,CASSLGGRGAVRRETQYF,TGTGCCAGCTCACTTGGGGGGAGAGGAGCGGTCAGAAGAGAGACCCAGTACTTC
TRBJ2-3,TRBV2,NA,NA,CASSEVAGLTDTQYF,TGTGCCAGCAGTGAGGTGGCGGGACTTACAGATACGCAGTATTTT
TRBJ1-1,TRBV6-5,NA,NA,CASSSRGTEAFF,TGTGCCAGCAGTTCTAGGGGCACTGAAGCTTTCTTT
TRBJ1-1,TRBV7-3,NA,NA,CASSLGGSGGRTEAFF,TGTGCCAGCAGCTTAGGGGGAAGCGGGGGCCGCACTGAAGCTTTCTTT